Below, 27 T cell receptor beta chains from the same sample are listed, as sequenced in a study of siplizumab effects on memory and regulatory T cells. Sequenced by immunoSEQ multiplex PCR; TCRdb stores in-frame clones only, minus some. The table includes some 87,000 clones, around 89% detected once. Sequencing was carried out using CD4+ T cells sorted from blood. The origin of the receptors is a human donor in good health.

The J gene is TRBJ2-3, the V gene TRBV5-1; D not certain. CDR3 length: 17 residues. V was shortened by 0 bases and J by 2 bases, with 16 bases between the two germline ends. Germline CDR1 SGHRS, CDR2 YFSETQ. CDR3 DNA sequence: TGCGCCAGCAGCTTGGCAAAGGGCCTGGACCCCACAGATACGCAGTATTTT. Translation: CASSLAKGLDPTDTQYF.

This chain connects TRBV28 to TRBJ2-5; D is perhaps TRBD2 (5 bases). V dropped 3 bases and J dropped 2 bases, with 10 bases sitting between them. The CDR3 contains 14 residues. In germline, CDR1 is MDHEN, CDR2 SYDVKM. CDR3 sequence: CASSFSTNQETQYF. The CDR3 DNA follows: TGTGCCAGCAGTTTCTCGACTAATCAAGAGACCCAGTACTTC.

The chain joins TRBV29-1 to TRBJ1-5, with D tentatively TRBD1 (6 bases). There are 12 residues in the CDR3. The germline V gene has CDR1 SQVTM and CDR2 ANQGSEA. V gave up 2 bases and J gave up 9 bases, with 11 bases separating them. The CDR3 spells CSVEMGAGPQHF. In nucleotides, the CDR3 is TGCAGCGTTGAAATGGGGGCTGGGCCCCAGCATTTT.

The gene calls are TRBV5-6 and TRBJ2-7, with TRBD1 as a possible D gene (6 bases). The CDR3 consists of 13 residues. Germline-derived CDR1 and CDR2 are SGHDT and YYEEEE. Trimming pared 0 bases from V and 4 bases from J, leaving 8 bases between. This CDR3 is CASSLARGYEQYF. The CDR3 DNA reads as TGTGCCAGCAGCTTGGCCAGGGGTTACGAGCAGTACTTC.

V is TRBV28 and J is TRBJ2-3; D may be TRBD1 (5 bases). V was clipped by 3 bases and J by 2 bases, with 12 bases between them. This CDR3 contains 15 residues. Germline V lookup: CDR1 MDHEN, CDR2 SYDVKM. CDR3: CASSFLRGNTDTQYF. CDR3 nucleotide sequence: TGTGCCAGCAGTTTTTTAAGGGGCAACACAGATACGCAGTATTTT.

The chain combines TRBV19 with TRBJ2-2; D could derive from TRBD1 or TRBD2 (5 bases each). Trimming shortened V by 3 bases and J by 3 bases, and 11 bases separated the two germline ends. This CDR3 has 15 residues. Germline V gene lookup returns CDR1 LNHDA and CDR2 SQIVND (reference sequence). CDR3 sequence reads: CASSMWDGYTGELFF. The CDR3, as DNA: TGTGCCAGTAGTATGTGGGACGGATACACCGGGGAGCTGTTTTTT. Drawing the rest from reference TRBV19 and TRBJ2-2, the complete variable domain is DGGITQSPKYLFRKEGQNVTLSCEQNLNHDAMYWYRQDPGQGLRLIYYSQIVNDFQKGDIAEGYSVSREKKESFPLTVTSAQKNPTAFYLCASSMWDGYTGELFFGEGSRLTVL.

CDR3 sequence reads: CASSLTGEPASGYTF. The CDR3 nucleotides are TGTGCCAGCAGCCTTACAGGGGAACCGGCCTCCGGCTACACCTTC. The chain uses TRBV27 and TRBJ1-2, with TRBD1 identical over 7 bases. Unmatched junction bases numbered 15, after V lost 6 bases and J lost 8 bases. The length of the CDR3 is 15 residues. In germline, CDR1 is MNHEY, CDR2 SMNVEV (reference sequence).

The chain joins TRBV6-5 to TRBJ1-2; 8 nucleotides match TRBD1. The germline V gene encodes CDR1 MNHEY and CDR2 SVGAGI. V was clipped by 6 bases and J by 1 base; unmatched bases: 4. There are 14 residues in the CDR3. In nucleotides, the CDR3 is TGTGCCAGCAGCCCGGGACAGGTTAACTATGGCTACACCTTC. It specifies CASSPGQVNYGYTF.

V and J are TRBV5-1 and TRBJ1-2, with 8 bases matching TRBD1. Unmatched junction bases numbered 7, after V lost 0 bases and J lost 0 bases. This CDR3 contains 17 residues. Germline lookup yields CDR1 SGHRS and CDR2 YFSETQ. The CDR3 nucleotides are TGCGCCAGCAGCTTGGGGACAGGGATTCGAGCTAACTATGGCTACACCTTC. Translated: CASSLGTGIRANYGYTF.

The chain couples TRBV7-9 to TRBJ2-1, with TRBD2 identical over 7 bases. Trimming cost V 5 bases and J 0 bases; bases outside gene matches: 4. Germline V gene data show CDR1 as SEHNR and CDR2 as FQNEAQ (reference sequence). The CDR3 totals 15 residues. The chain's CDR3 is CASSPGTNSYNEQFF. CDR3 sequence (DNA): TGTGCCAGCAGCCCGGGGACTAACTCCTACAATGAGCAGTTCTTC.

This clone was observed a few times. The chain employs TRBV30 and TRBJ1-1; D not resolved. CDR1 GTSNPN and CDR2 SVGIG come from the germline V gene (reference sequence). Trimming shortened V by 4 bases and J by 7 bases, and 16 bases separated the two germline ends. The CDR3 is made up of 13 amino acids. The DNA for the CDR3 is TGTGCCTGGAAGTTCGGGGTTGGAGGTGAAGCTTTCTTT. Protein product: CAWKFGVGGEAFF.

This clone was found a few times. The rearrangement links TRBV30 to TRBJ1-1; D gene unclear. Per the germline V gene, CDR1 is GTSNPN and CDR2 is SVGIG (reference sequence). Trimming cost V 1 base and J 7 bases, with 7 bases left between them. The CDR3 has 11 amino acids. The CDR3 DNA is TGTGCCTGGAGTGGGAGGGATGAAGCTTTCTTT. Translated, it gives CAWSGRDEAFF.

This clone is a singleton in its sample. CDR3 sequence reads: CASSIRRAENYGYTF. CDR3 in DNA: TGTGCCAGTAGTATCCGCAGGGCGGAGAACTATGGCTACACCTTC. The J gene is TRBJ1-2, the V gene TRBV19, with a possible D match to TRBD1 (5 bases). Per the germline V gene, CDR1 is LNHDA and CDR2 is SQIVND (reference sequence). This CDR3 has 15 residues. Trimming cost V 3 bases and J 2 bases, with 13 bases left between them.

V gene TRBV27 combines with J gene TRBJ1-1, with 9 positions matching TRBD1. V lost 7 bases, J lost 1 base, and 7 bases stayed unmatched. Germline CDR1 reads MNHEY; CDR2 reads SMNVEV (reference sequence). This CDR3 spans 15 amino acids. The CDR3 bases are TGTGCCAGCACTGCAGTACAGGGGGCGAACACTGAAGCTTTCTTT. This codes for CASTAVQGANTEAFF.

V is TRBV5-1 and J is TRBJ2-7, with 8 bases that match TRBD2. Germline V gene sequence: CDR1 SGHRS, CDR2 YFSETQ. The V gene end was trimmed by 5 bases and the J gene end by 2 bases; junction bases not matched to a gene: 3. The CDR3 loop spans 13 amino acids. This CDR3 reads CASRVGGAYEQYF. DNA for the CDR3: TGCGCCAGCAGGGTCGGGGGGGCCTACGAGCAGTACTTC.

J is TRBJ1-1 and V is TRBV14; D not resolved. Trimming stripped 4 bases from V and 7 bases from J, with 13 bases between. CDR1 SGHDN and CDR2 FVKESK come from the germline V gene. The CDR3 is 13 amino acids. DNA of the CDR3: TGTGCCAGCAGCCCCCGCCGGGCGGTTGAAGCTTTCTTT. Translation gives CASSPRRAVEAFF.

This chain links TRBV5-1 with TRBJ2-6; possibly TRBD1 or TRBD2 for D (6 bases each). V gave up 3 bases and J gave up 2 bases, with 9 bases separating them. Germline V gives CDR1 SGHRS, CDR2 YFSETQ. The CDR3 has 15 amino acids. Here the CDR3 DNA reads TGCGCCAGCAGCTCGAGGGGGGCTGGGGCCAACGTCCTGACTTTC. Translating it yields CASSSRGAGANVLTF.

The chain employs TRBV11-1 and TRBJ2-3; D gene ambiguous. CDR3 length equals 14 residues. Germline CDR1 and CDR2: SGHAT and FQDESV (reference sequence). Trimming cost V 4 bases and J 0 bases, with 8 bases left between them. The CDR3 sequence is CASSWLGSTDTQYF. The CDR3 nucleotides read TGTGCCAGCAGCTGGTTGGGGAGCACAGATACGCAGTATTTT.

This clone was seen a single time. This CDR3 reads CASSPQGGGNTDTQYF. The CDR3, as DNA: TGCGCCAGCAGCCCCCAAGGGGGAGGGAACACAGATACGCAGTATTTT. The chain is built from TRBV4-3 and TRBJ2-3; perhaps TRBD2 as D (7 bases). Germline V CDR1 and CDR2: LGHNA, YSLEER. V lost 4 bases, J lost 2 bases, and 16 bases lay in between. The length of the CDR3 is 16 residues.

The genes are TRBV19 and TRBJ1-2; D gene uncertain. Germline CDR1 reads LNHDA; CDR2 reads SQIVND (reference sequence). The CDR3 covers 13 residues. Trimming took 2 bases from V and 5 from J, leaving 9 bases between them. The CDR3: CASSIQRLYGYTF. DNA for the CDR3: TGTGCCAGTAGTATACAGCGTCTTTATGGCTACACCTTC.

This sequence joins TRBV6-6 and TRBJ2-7, with 9 bases matching TRBD2. The V gene end was trimmed by 6 bases and the J gene end by 6 bases; junction bases not matched to a gene: 6. The CDR3 has 13 amino acids. Germline V gene lookup returns CDR1 MNHNY and CDR2 SVGAGI (reference sequence). Written as DNA, the CDR3 is TGTGCCAGCAGAGTAGCGGGAGTCCGCGAGCAGTACTTC. Protein: CASRVAGVREQYF.

This clone appeared once. The chain is built from TRBV19 and TRBJ1-5; no firm D call. Germline V CDR1 and CDR2: LNHDA, SQIVND (reference sequence). V was trimmed by 3 bases and J by 0 bases, leaving 15 bases between them. This CDR3 spans 17 amino acids. The CDR3 loop is CASSISIGGYSNQPQHF. In DNA, the CDR3 is TGTGCCAGTAGTATTTCGATAGGCGGATATAGCAATCAGCCCCAGCATTTT.

The CDR3 loop reads CASRIGGSGELFF. The CDR3 nucleotides read TGTGCCAGCAGAATCGGGGGATCCGGGGAGCTGTTTTTT. The chain couples TRBV6-5 to TRBJ2-2, with a weak D call TRBD2 (6 bases). The CDR3 is 13 amino acids. V was cut by 6 bases and J by 6 bases, with 11 bases left in between. Germline V gene data show CDR1 as MNHEY and CDR2 as SVGAGI.

This chain uses TRBV30 with TRBJ2-4, with 7 bases fitting TRBD1. The length of the CDR3 is 14 residues. The junction had 3 bases not matched to a gene; V was cut back by 4 bases and J by 0 bases. Germline CDR1 is GTSNPN and CDR2 is SVGIG (reference sequence). CDR3 sequence (DNA): TGTGCCTGGACTCAGGGGGTAGCCAAAAACATTCAGTACTTC. As protein: CAWTQGVAKNIQYF.

In DNA, the CDR3 is TGTGCCTCAAGTGTAGGACAGGGAATGGGCCAGAGGGGCAATGAGCAGTTCTTC. Its protein is CASSVGQGMGQRGNEQFF. The genes are TRBV10-3 and TRBJ2-1, with 8 nucleotides matching TRBD1. CDR1 ENHRY and CDR2 SYGVKD come from the germline V gene. J was trimmed by 6 bases and V by 11 bases; bases with no gene match: 24. The CDR3 is 18 amino acids.

The J gene is TRBJ1-1, the V gene TRBV12-5; no clear D. V was shortened by 6 bases and J by 1 base, with 9 bases between the two germline ends. The CDR3 spans 13 residues. From germline, CDR1 is LGHNT and CDR2 FRNRAP. CDR3 in amino acids: CASGTGSNTEAFF. The CDR3 DNA reads as TGTGCTAGTGGGACCGGGTCGAACACTGAAGCTTTCTTT.

The chain is built from TRBV18 and TRBJ1-1; D possibly corresponds to TRBD1 (6 bases). The germline CDR1 and CDR2 sequences are KGHSH and LQKENI. This CDR3 region has 14 residues. V was trimmed by 1 base and J by 1 base, leaving 7 bases between them. The CDR3 sequence: CASSPRGQNTEAFF. CDR3 nucleotides: TGTGCCAGCTCACCACGGGGACAGAACACTGAAGCTTTCTTT.